Each of the 19 T cell receptor beta chains below was sequenced from the same sample in a study of blood T cell repertoires in COVID-19. Some clones are missing from TCRdb's copy, which holds only in-frame ones; the method was immunoSEQ multiplex PCR. Here the sample spans over 150,000 clones, 88% being singletons. Sequencing was done on a sample of PBMCs or T cells enriched from blood (not recorded which). These receptor sequences come from a woman between 18 and 29 years old who had recovered from COVID-19.

The V gene is TRBV7-2, the J gene TRBJ1-2, with D hard to call. Germline assignment: CDR1 SGHTA and CDR2 FQGNSA. This CDR3 is 14 amino acids long. V lost 5 bases and J lost 2, with 12 bases in between. The CDR3 DNA follows: TGTGCCAGCAGCCCGAATCTACCGAACTATGGCTACACCTTC. It encodes CASSPNLPNYGYTF.

The V gene is TRBV5-1, the J gene TRBJ2-3; 14 bases align to TRBD2. Germline CDR1 is SGHRS and CDR2 is YFSETQ. The CDR3 spans 16 residues. The V segment lost 0 bases and the J segment 6 bases; nucleotides outside the gene matches: 3. The CDR3 DNA reads TGCGCCAGCAGCTTGGGACTAGCGGGGGGGCTCGATACGCAGTATTTT. As protein: CASSLGLAGGLDTQYF.

V and J are TRBV28 and TRBJ1-2; D is ambiguous. There are 14 residues in the CDR3. V gave up 3 bases and J gave up 8 bases, with 16 bases separating them. Germline V gene sequence: CDR1 MDHEN, CDR2 SYDVKM. CDR3 protein: CASSFEVEVGGYTF. CDR3 coding DNA: TGTGCCAGCAGTTTTGAGGTTGAGGTTGGGGGCTACACCTTC.

The chain combines TRBV28 with TRBJ1-4; D is perhaps TRBD1 (5 bases). The germline CDR1 and CDR2 sequences are MDHEN and SYDVKM. With 1 base removed from V and 7 bases from J, the gap between germline ends came to 10 bases. There are 14 residues in the CDR3. The CDR3 spells CASSLYTGGEKLFF. The DNA for the CDR3 is TGTGCCAGCAGTTTATATACAGGCGGTGAAAAACTGTTTTTT.

The CDR3 coding sequence is TGTGCCAGCAGCCAAGGGGCAGGGGCCTATGGCTACACCTTC. Its translation: CASSQGAGAYGYTF. The J gene is TRBJ1-2, the V gene TRBV14, with D maybe TRBD1 (6 bases). This CDR3 has 14 residues. Between the trimmed V and J ends, which lost 1 base and 4 bases, there was a span of 10 bases. The germline V gene encodes CDR1 SGHDN and CDR2 FVKESK.

V and J are TRBV9 and TRBJ2-6, with 7 positions matching TRBD1. In germline, CDR1 is SGDLS, CDR2 YYNGEE. After removal of 4 bases from V and 1 base from J, the junction contained 5 bases not matched to a gene. The CDR3 consists of 16 residues. The CDR3 spells CASSSRQGSGANVLTF. The CDR3, as DNA: TGTGCCAGCAGCTCACGACAGGGTTCTGGGGCCAACGTCCTGACTTTC.

CDR3 bases: TGCGCCAGCAGCCGAGCCACCGGGACAGAGGGTCAGCCCCAGCATTTT. Translating it yields CASSRATGTEGQPQHF. The V gene is TRBV4-1, the J gene TRBJ1-5, with 7 bases fitting TRBD1. CDR3 length equals 16 residues. Germline assignment: CDR1 MGHRA and CDR2 YSYEKL. With 4 bases clipped from V and 6 bases from J, the junction kept 12 bases outside the gene matches.

The chain is built from TRBV5-4 and TRBJ2-5; 7 bases line up with TRBD1. The CDR3 is 16 amino acids. CDR1 SGHNT and CDR2 YYREEE come from the germline V gene (reference sequence). J was trimmed by 1 base and V by 4 bases; bases with no gene match: 10. The CDR3 DNA follows: TGTGCCAGCAGCATGAAGACAGGGCCTTCCCAAGAGACCCAGTACTTC. It is translated as CASSMKTGPSQETQYF.

The rearrangement links TRBV19 to TRBJ1-1; D not resolved. CDR1 is LNHDA and CDR2 is SQIVND in the germline V gene (reference sequence). The CDR3 is 15 amino acids. V was cut by 4 bases and J by 4 bases, with 16 bases left in between. Here the CDR3 reads CASSTGGRTGTEAFF. As DNA, the CDR3 is TGTGCCAGTAGTACGGGAGGACGAACGGGCACTGAAGCTTTCTTT.

Comments on this clone: One end of the junction varies from germline; a read error may be responsible. The chain employs TRBV6-5 and TRBJ2-4; D possibly corresponds to TRBD2 (5 bases). This CDR3 contains 14 residues. CDR1 MNHEY and CDR2 SVGAGI come from the germline V gene. The CDR3 DNA reads TGTGCCAGCAGTTACTCGACGGGGAATGCCGGACGACACTTC. This gives the protein CASSYSTGNAGRHF.

The rearrangement links TRBV29-1 to TRBJ2-3; 10 bases match TRBD1. This CDR3 spans 14 amino acids. In germline, CDR1 is SQVTM, CDR2 ANQGSEA. V shed 6 bases, J shed 4 bases, and the junction held 7 bases outside the gene matches. The CDR3 DNA follows: TGCAGCGTAGAGGGACAGGGGAACGCAGATACGCAGTATTTT. It is translated as CSVEGQGNADTQYF.

The CDR3 sequence: CASSSASLTQYF. CDR3 DNA: TGTGCCAGCAGTTCAGCTAGCCTCACGCAGTATTTT. The chain has TRBV6-6 and TRBJ2-3; possibly TRBD2 for D (5 bases). The CDR3 is made up of 12 amino acids. With 4 bases removed from V and 9 bases from J, the gap between germline ends came to 11 bases. Germline CDR1 and CDR2: MNHNY and SVGAGI (reference sequence).

The chain is built from TRBV27 and TRBJ2-7, with 11 bases that match TRBD1. V lost 2 bases and J lost 4; bases outside the gene matches: 4. The V gene's germline CDR1 is MNHEY and CDR2 SMNVEV (reference sequence). The CDR3 runs 15 residues. The CDR3 loop is CASSLGQGAGYEQYF. DNA for the CDR3: TGTGCCAGCAGTTTAGGACAGGGGGCGGGTTACGAGCAGTACTTC.

The chain is built from TRBV7-2 and TRBJ1-5; 9 positions match TRBD1. This CDR3 spans 15 amino acids. From germline, CDR1 is SGHTA and CDR2 FQGNSA. The trim removed 1 base at V and 7 bases at J, leaving 5 bases unmatched. CDR3 loop: CASSLGGTGSQPQHF. The CDR3 DNA is TGTGCCAGCAGCTTAGGAGGGACAGGGAGCCAGCCCCAGCATTTT.

This clone appeared a single time. J is TRBJ1-4 and V is TRBV4-1, with TRBD1 identical over 9 bases. V shed 3 bases and J 6 bases; nucleotides not matched to a gene: 5. The CDR3 runs 15 residues. Germline CDR1 MGHRA, CDR2 YSYEKL. The CDR3 DNA is TGCGCCAGCAGCCAGGGCGGGACAGGGTATGAAAAACTGTTTTTT. Translation gives CASSQGGTGYEKLFF.

There are many counts of this clone. The V call is TRBV19, the J call TRBJ1-5; no clear D. The V gene lost 11 bases and the J gene lost 5 bases, with 22 bases spanning the gap. Germline loops: CDR1 LNHDA, CDR2 SQIVND (reference sequence). This CDR3 spans 15 amino acids. CDR3 region: CACRPPGDLHQPQHF. The CDR3 region has the DNA TGTGCCTGCCGACCTCCCGGGGATCTCCATCAGCCCCAGCATTTT.

This clone was observed a few times. The chain links TRBV29-1 to TRBJ2-1; 7 positions match TRBD1. V was clipped by 4 bases and J by 6 bases; unmatched bases: 12. The CDR3 runs 15 residues. CDR1 and CDR2 from the germline V gene are SQVTM and ANQGSEA. For the CDR3, the DNA is TGCAGCGTTGGGATCGACAGGGTACTACTCAATGAGCAGTTCTTC. Residues: CSVGIDRVLLNEQFF.

The V gene is TRBV19, the J gene TRBJ2-7; 8 bases match TRBD1. Trimming removed 1 base from V and 0 bases from J; junction bases left unmatched: 5. This CDR3 comprises 16 residues. From germline, CDR1 is LNHDA and CDR2 SQIVND (reference sequence). The DNA of the CDR3 is TGTGCCAGTAGTATAGGTACAGGGGGGATCTCCTACGAGCAGTACTTC. Its protein product is CASSIGTGGISYEQYF.

The rearrangement joins TRBV21-1 to TRBJ1-6; the table's D call TRBD1 went unverified against the DNA. TRBV21-1 is a pseudogene locus. The CDR3 sequence is 15 residues long. Written as DNA, the CDR3 is TGTGCCACCTTGACAGGGCGGTTTTGTCATTCACCCCTCCACTTT. Protein: CATLTGRFCHSPLHF.